These 15 T cell receptor beta chains were all obtained from the same sample, sequenced in a study of blood T cell repertoires in COVID-19. The data were produced by immunoSEQ multiplex PCR, yet TCRdb's version contains in-frame clones alone and is incomplete. The table includes some 66,000 clones, less than 85% detected once. The material sequenced was peripheral blood. All receptors derive from a man between 60 and 75 years old with acute or convalescent COVID-19.

The CDR3 spells CASNERSSYNEQFF. CDR3 sequence (DNA): TGTGCCAGCAACGAAAGGAGCTCCTACAATGAGCAGTTCTTC. This chain uses TRBV2 with TRBJ2-1; D is uncertain. V lost 7 bases and J 0 bases, leaving 10 bases between the germline ends. The CDR3 is 14 amino acids. CDR1 and CDR2 from the germline V gene are SNHLY and FYNNEI.

The CDR3 here is CASSPDRGSYNEQFF. In nucleotides, the CDR3 is TGTGCCAGCAGCCCTGACAGGGGTTCCTACAATGAGCAGTTCTTC. The rearrangement uses TRBV7-2 and TRBJ2-1; 8 bases line up with TRBD1. Germline CDR1 and CDR2: SGHTA and FQGNSA. Germline trimming cut 5 bases from V and 1 base from J; bases unmatched to any gene: 4. The CDR3 covers 15 residues.

The chain combines TRBV2 with TRBJ1-1; D not certain. V lost 3 bases, J lost 1 base, and 6 bases lay in between. Germline V gives CDR1 SNHLY, CDR2 FYNNEI. The CDR3 runs to 13 residues. The CDR3 reads CASSDIRNTEAFF. Here the CDR3 DNA reads TGTGCCAGCAGTGATATCCGGAACACTGAAGCTTTCTTT. Looking up the rest from reference TRBV2 and TRBJ1-1 gives the full variable domain: EPEVTQTPSHQVTQMGQEVILRCVPISNHLYFYWYRQILGQKVEFLVSFYNNEISEKSEIFDDQFSVERPDGSNFTLKIRSTKLEDSAMYFCASSDIRNTEAFFGQGTRLTVV.

This clone was found a few times. J is TRBJ1-2 and V is TRBV6-6; 9 bases are shared with TRBD1. The CDR3 totals 16 residues. Germline V CDR1 and CDR2: MNHNY, SVGAGI (reference sequence). V shed 2 bases and J 1 base; nucleotides not matched to a gene: 5. CDR3 sequence (DNA): TGTGCCAGCAGTTACGAGGGACAGGGTATTAACTATGGCTACACCTTC. Translating it yields CASSYEGQGINYGYTF.

This CDR3 reads CASSQLRGGSAEAFF. The CDR3 nucleotides read TGCGCCAGCAGCCAACTCCGGGGGGGGAGTGCTGAAGCTTTCTTT. The J gene is TRBJ1-1, the V gene TRBV4-3; a weak D match, TRBD1 (5 bases). V was clipped by 2 bases and J by 6 bases, with 16 bases between them. Germline V lookup: CDR1 LGHNA, CDR2 YSLEER. This CDR3 has 15 residues.

This clone was observed a handful of times. The chain combines TRBV18 with TRBJ1-2, with a weak D call TRBD1 (5 bases). V lost 3 bases, J lost 0 bases, and 11 bases lay in between. Germline assignment: CDR1 KGHSH and CDR2 LQKENI. The CDR3 spans 15 residues. The CDR3 region has the DNA TGTGCCAGCTCACCCGCCGGGACTACTAACTATGGCTACACCTTC. Encoded protein: CASSPAGTTNYGYTF.

The J gene is TRBJ2-2, the V gene TRBV6-5, with a tentative D call TRBD2 (6 bases). The CDR3 covers 14 residues. Germline V gene lookup returns CDR1 MNHEY and CDR2 SVGAGI. Trimming shortened V by 6 bases and J by 3 bases, and 11 bases separated the two germline ends. The CDR3 is CASRRSGDTGELFF. The CDR3 DNA follows: TGTGCCAGCAGGCGGTCGGGGGACACCGGGGAGCTGTTTTTT.

The chain recombines TRBV18 with TRBJ2-7; D is possibly TRBD1 (5 bases). V dropped 3 bases and J dropped 2 bases, with 5 bases sitting between them. Germline V gene lookup returns CDR1 KGHSH and CDR2 LQKENI. The CDR3 is 12 amino acids. Here the CDR3 DNA reads TGTGCCAGCTCACCGGACACCTACGAGCAGTACGTC. Residues: CASSPDTYEQYV.

The chain has TRBV9 and TRBJ2-7; TRBD2 aligns across 8 bases. This CDR3 has 14 amino acids. Trimming at V came to 4 bases and at J to 4 bases, leaving 7 bases not matched to a gene. Per the germline V gene, CDR1 is SGDLS and CDR2 is YYNGEE. The CDR3 is CASSRAAGGYEQYF. In DNA, the CDR3 is TGTGCCAGCAGCAGGGCCGCGGGGGGATACGAGCAGTACTTC. The whole variable domain, remainder taken from reference TRBV9 and TRBJ2-7, is DSGVTQTPKHLITATGQRVTLRCSPRSGDLSVYWYQQSLDQGLQFLIQYYNGEERAKGNILERFSAQQFPDLHSELNLSSLELGDSALYFCASSRAAGGYEQYFGPGTRLTVT.

This clone was picked up a small number of times. This sequence joins TRBV4-1 and TRBJ1-3, with a possible D match to TRBD1 (6 bases). Trimming pared 4 bases from V and 1 base from J, leaving 8 bases between. The CDR3 runs to 14 residues. Germline assignment: CDR1 MGHRA and CDR2 YSYEKL. CDR3 amino acids: CASSRGGSGNTIYF. The CDR3 region has the DNA TGCGCCAGCAGCCGAGGGGGATCTGGAAACACCATATATTTT.

This clone was seen just once. The V gene is TRBV6-2 or TRBV6-3, the J gene TRBJ2-1; D is unresolved. This CDR3 contains 11 residues. Looked up from germline, CDR1 is MNHEY and CDR2 is SVGEGT. Trimming left V 6 bases short and J 6 bases short, with 6 bases between. The CDR3 bases are TGTGCCAGCAGCCTCGTCAATGAGCAGTTCTTC. It is translated as CASSLVNEQFF.

The sample holds a few counts of this clone. The rearrangement uses TRBV7-7 and TRBJ1-1, with a tentative D call TRBD1 (6 bases). This CDR3 spans 13 amino acids. With 5 bases removed from V and 1 base from J, the gap between germline ends came to 8 bases. Germline loops: CDR1 SSHAT, CDR2 FNYEAQ (reference sequence). The CDR3 protein is CASSQGPNTEAFF. CDR3 bases: TGTGCCAGCAGCCAGGGGCCGAACACTGAAGCTTTCTTT. Full variable domain (outside the CDR3, taken from reference TRBV7-7 and TRBJ1-1): GAGVSQSPRYKVTKRGQDVTLRCDPISSHATLYWYQQALGQGPEFLTYFNYEAQPDKSGLPSDRFSAERPEGSISTLTIQRTEQRDSAMYRCASSQGPNTEAFFGQGTRLTVV.

The chain has TRBV6-2 or TRBV6-3 and TRBJ2-3, with 8 bases aligning to TRBD2. This CDR3 is 16 amino acids long. Germline lookup yields CDR1 MNHEY and CDR2 SVGEGT. The V and J ends lost 0 bases and 7 bases, in that order; junction bases with no gene match: 9. This CDR3 is CASSYSSGTSFYTQYF. DNA of the CDR3: TGTGCCAGCAGTTACTCGAGCGGGACTAGTTTCTATACGCAGTATTTT.

The table lists this clone with a few counts. The J gene is TRBJ1-5, the V gene TRBV4-3; the D is unclear. With 2 bases removed from V and 2 bases from J, the gap between germline ends came to 10 bases. Looked up from germline, CDR1 is LGHNA and CDR2 is YSLEER. This CDR3 comprises 15 residues. The CDR3 spells CASSQYRGGNQPQHF. DNA for the CDR3: TGCGCCAGCAGCCAATATCGGGGAGGCAATCAGCCCCAGCATTTT.

The V call is TRBV13, the J call TRBJ1-1, with 7 bases aligning to TRBD1. The germline gives CDR1 PRHDT, CDR2 FYEKMQ (reference sequence). This CDR3 has 13 residues. J lost 4 bases, V lost 5 bases, and 4 bases had no gene match. The CDR3 DNA reads TGTGCCAGCAGCCCACAGGGGAGCACTGAAGCTTTCTTT. It yields the protein CASSPQGSTEAFF.